What follows is one T cell receptor (beta chain) and its context. Only in-frame clones appear in the TCRdb table, and some are missing; sequencing was by immunoSEQ multiplex PCR. Of about 1,900,000 clones listed, about 95% are singletons. CD8 cells regarded as naive lacked CD45RO, were positively chosen for CCR7, and omitted terminally differentiated effector memory CD45RA+ cells. This CDR3 is built from 15 residues. The V and J ends lost 3 bases and 3 bases, in that order; junction bases with no gene match: 6. Germline CDR1 reads MGHRA; CDR2 reads YSYEKL. The data were taken from a study of shared clonotypes between healthy human individuals.

The chain recombines TRBV4-1 with TRBJ2-7, with TRBD1 identical over 9 bases. The sequence came from a young man in good health. Sequenced input: naive CD8+ T cells sorted from blood. The CDR3 DNA reads as TGCGCCAGCAGCCAGGGGGACAGGGTTTACTACGAGCAGTACTTC. The encoded protein is CASSQGDRVYYEQYF.